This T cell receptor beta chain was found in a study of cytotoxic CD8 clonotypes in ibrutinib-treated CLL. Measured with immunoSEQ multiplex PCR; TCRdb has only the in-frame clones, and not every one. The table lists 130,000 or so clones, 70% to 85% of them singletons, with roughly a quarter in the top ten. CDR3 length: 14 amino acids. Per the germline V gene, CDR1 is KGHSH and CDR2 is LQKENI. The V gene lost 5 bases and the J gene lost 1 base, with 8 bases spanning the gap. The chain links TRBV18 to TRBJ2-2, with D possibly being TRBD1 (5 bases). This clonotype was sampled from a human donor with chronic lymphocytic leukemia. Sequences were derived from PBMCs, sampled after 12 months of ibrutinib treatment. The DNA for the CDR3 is TGTGCCAGCTCAGATACAGGGAACACCGGGGAGCTGTTTTTT. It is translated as CASSDTGNTGELFF.